This T cell receptor (beta chain) was captured in a study of STAT5B mutations in CD4+ large granular lymphocyte leukemia. Control samples were healthy donors' buffy coats. Study-wide results and caveats: Without HLA matching, higher CD4+ than CD8+ T-LGLL clonality could reflect small sample size.

Study processing details: Productive clonotypes were detectable down to 2.59 x 10-5 frequency. Repertoires were generated with immunoSEQ multiplex PCR, while TCRdb's copy carries only in-frame clones and drops some. V and J calls plus clone size are reproduced from that table; the DNA served to infer D and trimming. Of roughly 46,000 clones in the sample, more than 65% are singletons; the top ten hold 0.3% to 0.45%. A note on this clone: Its target is unknown.

Trimming removed 6 bases from V and 4 bases from J, with 11 bases in between. The CDR3 is 13 amino acids. The germline gives CDR1 ENHRY, CDR2 SYGVKD. The source of this sequence is a human donor in good health. The sequenced material came from CD4+ T cells from blood buffy coats. The V call is TRBV10-3, the J call TRBJ2-3; no clear D. The CDR3 nucleotides read TGTGCCATCAGGGAGAACTTGCCAGATACGCAGTATTTT. Amino acids: CAIRENLPDTQYF.